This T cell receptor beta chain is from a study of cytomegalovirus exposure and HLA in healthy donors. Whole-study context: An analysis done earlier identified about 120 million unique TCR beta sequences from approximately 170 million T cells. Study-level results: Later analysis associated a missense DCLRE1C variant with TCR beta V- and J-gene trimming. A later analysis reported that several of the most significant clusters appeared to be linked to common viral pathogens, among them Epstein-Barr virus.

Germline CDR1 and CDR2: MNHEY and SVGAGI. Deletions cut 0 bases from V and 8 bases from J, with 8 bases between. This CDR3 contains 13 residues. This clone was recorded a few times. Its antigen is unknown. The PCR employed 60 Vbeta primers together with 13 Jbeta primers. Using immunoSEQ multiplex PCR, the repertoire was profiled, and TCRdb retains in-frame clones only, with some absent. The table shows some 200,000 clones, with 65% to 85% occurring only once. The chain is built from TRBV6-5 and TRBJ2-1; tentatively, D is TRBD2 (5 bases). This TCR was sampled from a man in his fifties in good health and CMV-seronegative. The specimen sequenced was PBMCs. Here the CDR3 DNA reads TGTGCCAGCAGTTACTCGAGGGCCCATGAGCAGTTCTTC. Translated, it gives CASSYSRAHEQFF.